This TCR beta chain was obtained from a study of T cells after yellow fever vaccination. Overall study context: Fractions low in cell number were prepared with SMART-Seq v4 Ultra Low Input.

CDR1 and CDR2 (germline): SQVTM, ANQGSEA. CDR3 length: 13 residues. V was trimmed by 3 bases and J by 0 bases, leaving 6 bases between them. Production of TCR cDNA was by 5'RACE template switching, which also added a universal primer site and UMIs. MiXCR was run by TCRdb on the 5' RACE reads, yielding one entry per CDR3 protein. The sample records 300,000 to 400,000 distinct CDR3 sequences, roughly a tenth being singletons. Concerning this clonotype itself: Its antigen is unknown.

Study conclusions and caveats: Any FACS-sorted repertoire could hold abundant clonotypes that contaminate it from the bulk population. Boosting was followed by the reappearance of most primary-vaccination clones (roughly 95% CD4, under 90% CD8).

The specimen comprised CD4+ T cells sorted from PBMCs, sampled 45 days after the yellow fever booster vaccination. This sequence originates from a man younger than 35 who received the YFV17D yellow fever vaccine. J is TRBJ2-1 and V is TRBV29-1; D ambiguous. In nucleotides, the CDR3 is TGCAGCGTTGAGAGGAGCTCCTACAATGAGCAGTTCTTC. Translating it yields CSVERSSYNEQFF.